The following is a TCR beta chain sequence with its context. Its target is unknown. This CDR3 is built from 15 residues. Germline values: CDR1 SEHNR, CDR2 FQNEAQ (reference sequence). V was cut by 2 bases and J by 0 bases, with 9 bases left in between. The material for each subset, its genomic DNA, was split evenly across several immunoSEQ plates. Using immunoSEQ multiplex PCR, the repertoire was profiled, and TCRdb retains in-frame clones only, with some absent. Among some 2 million clones, roughly 95% were seen once, and the ten largest hold approximately 1.2%. Naive CD8 cells lacked CD45RO and underwent positive selection for CCR7, leaving out terminally differentiated effector memory CD45RA+ cells. This record comes from a study of shared clonotypes between healthy human individuals. As for the study in general: Each donor's CD8 memory used one plate, CD8 naive two, each CD4 subset three. Study outcomes and limitations: Against clonotypes common to all four donors, non-shared ones had lower generation probabilities.

The source is a man aged 18-30 years in good health. This chain links TRBV7-9 with TRBJ2-3; no clear D. The source material was naive CD8+ T cells sorted from blood. CDR3 loop: CASSLMQSSTDTQYF. CDR3 coding DNA: TGTGCCAGCAGCTTAATGCAGTCTAGCACAGATACGCAGTATTTT.